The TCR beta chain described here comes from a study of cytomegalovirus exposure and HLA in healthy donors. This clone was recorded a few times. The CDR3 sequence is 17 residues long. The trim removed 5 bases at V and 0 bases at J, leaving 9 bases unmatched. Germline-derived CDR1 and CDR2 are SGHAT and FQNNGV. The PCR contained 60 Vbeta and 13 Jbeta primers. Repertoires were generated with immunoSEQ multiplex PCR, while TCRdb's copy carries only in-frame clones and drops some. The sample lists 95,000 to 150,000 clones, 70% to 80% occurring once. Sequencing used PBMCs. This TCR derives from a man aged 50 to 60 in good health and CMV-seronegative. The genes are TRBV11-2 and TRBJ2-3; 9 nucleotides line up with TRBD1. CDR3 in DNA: TGTGCCAGCAGCCGGGCCGGGACAGGGCCTAGCACAGATACGCAGTATTTT. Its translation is CASSRAGTGPSTDTQYF.